This T cell receptor beta chain was obtained from a study of vaccination and CD4 T cells after COVID-19. Findings and caveats of the study: Spike mono-reactivity was found in 304 of the 307 vaccine-specific clones identified in convalescent patients.

Treatment noted: roughly 11-day PBMC culture with coronavirus spike peptide pools or control peptides (ViraFEST assay). ViraFEST grew antigen-specific T cells using peptide pools, then sequenced TCRs. PBMC cultures, at two million cells per well, received 8.5 to 10 IU/ml IL-2 and roughly 9 ug/ml peptide pools. Sequencing of DNA taken from cultured CD4+ T cells relied on the Oncomine TCR Beta short-read assay. Genomic DNA was taken out of cultured CD4+ T cells by extraction. Each CDR3 protein gets one entry after TCRdb re-called the PCR reads with MiXCR. The sample has some 10,000 distinct CDR3 sequences, more than 65% seen once. Trimming left V 3 bases short and J 8 bases short, with 11 bases between. The CDR3 length is 14 residues. The germline gives CDR1 MDHEN, CDR2 SYDVKM. This clonotype was observed a handful of times. No antigen is known for it.

The J gene is TRBJ1-6, the V gene TRBV28; D is unresolved. This TCR was recovered from a human donor who had recovered from COVID-19. The sequenced material came from CD4+ T cells from blood, cultured in vitro. Here the CDR3 DNA reads TGTGCCAGCAGTTTCCCCTCCAAAGATTCACCCCTCCACTTT. The encoded protein is CASSFPSKDSPLHF.